The rows below give T cell receptor beta chains drawn from one sample of a study of read filtering for tumor transcriptome and immune sequencing. TCRdb reprocessed the reads with MiXCR, giving one entry per CDR3 protein. The sample lists more than 35,000 distinct CDR3 sequences, over 9.5% occurring once. The specimen sequenced was a population of CD138-negative cells sorted from bone marrow. These receptor sequences come from a donor at least 40 years old with multiple myeloma. The CDR3 runs from the conserved cysteine through the conserved F or W. D genes are given only for firm matches. Where a row states a size, it is once, few, many or the class of an expanded clone; other rows omit it.

cdr3_aa cdr3_nt j_call clone_size v_call d_call
CATSGPSGVSYNEQFF TGTGCCACCAGTGGGCCTAGCGGGGTCTCCTACAATGAGCAGTTCTTC TRBJ2-1 many TRBV24-1 TRBD2
CASSGGEETQYF TGCGCCAGCAGTGGAGGCGAAGAGACCCAGTACTTC TRBJ2-5 many TRBV10-2 -
CASSRGRLAGVNERFF TGTGCCAGCAGCCGGGGGCGACTAGCGGGCGTCAATGAGCGGTTCTTC TRBJ2-1 - TRBV11-2 TRBD2
CASSLTAGAHNEQFF TGTGCCAGCAGCTTAACGGCGGGGGCACACAATGAGCAGTTCTTC TRBJ2-1 many TRBV7-9 -
CSVDSSGGVYEQYF TGCAGCGTTGACTCTAGCGGGGGTGTTTACGAGCAGTACTTC TRBJ2-7 many TRBV29-1 TRBD2
CASSSASGGYDQYF TGTGCCAGCAGCTCGGCTAGCGGGGGGTACGACCAGTACTTC TRBJ2-5 many TRBV5-5 TRBD2
CASSYSGTGGYEQYF TGTGCCAGCAGTTACTCCGGGACAGGGGGCTACGAGCAGTACTTC TRBJ2-7 many TRBV6-6 TRBD1
CASSLVLTFPPLNTGELFF TGTGCCAGCAGCTTAGTTCTGACATTTCCCCCCCTGAACACCGGGGAGCTGTTTTTT TRBJ2-2 many TRBV7-9 -
CASSSSGTALRNNQPQHF TGTGCCAGCAGTTCATCCGGGACGGCACTCCGTAACAATCAGCCCCAGCATTTT TRBJ1-5 - TRBV27 -
CASSTTDRGTAFF TGTGCCAGCAGTACAACGGACAGGGGTACGGCTTTCTTT TRBJ1-1 many TRBV12-3/TRBV12-4 TRBD1
CASSVDLEMNTEAFF TGTGCCAGTAGTGTCGATCTCGAGATGAACACTGAAGCTTTCTTT TRBJ1-1 many TRBV19 -
CASSFGAFGSPDTQYF TGTGCCAGCAGTTTTGGGGCTTTCGGTTCCCCAGATACGCAGTATTTT TRBJ2-3 many TRBV27 -
CATSEATSGGLDTQYF TGTGCCACCAGTGAGGCGACTAGCGGGGGGCTAGATACGCAGTATTTT TRBJ2-3 many TRBV24-1 TRBD2
CAISESRSADQPQHF TGTGCCATCAGTGAGTCGAGGTCCGCTGATCAGCCCCAGCATTTT TRBJ1-5 few TRBV10-3 -
CASSYGSQEAFF TGTGCCAGCAGTTACGGTAGCCAAGAAGCTTTCTTT TRBJ1-1 many TRBV6-6 -
CASSLAGAQETQYF TGCGCCAGCAGCTTGGCGGGGGCCCAAGAGACCCAGTACTTC TRBJ2-5 many TRBV5-1 -
CSARPGRGRINQPQHF TGCAGTGCTCGCCCAGGGAGGGGACGGATCAATCAGCCCCAGCATTTT TRBJ1-5 many TRBV20-1 -
CASSWTSPETQYF TGTGCCAGCAGCTGGACTAGCCCAGAGACCCAGTACTTC TRBJ2-5 many TRBV11-2 TRBD2
CAWSAGASTDTQYF TGTGCCTGGAGTGCTGGGGCTAGCACAGATACGCAGTATTTT TRBJ2-3 few TRBV30 -
CASSEVVGSGYGYTF TGTGCCAGCAGTGAAGTGGTGGGGTCGGGCTATGGCTACACCTTC TRBJ1-2 many TRBV6-1 -
CASSQEGSATNEKLFF TGCGCCAGCAGCCAAGAGGGGAGTGCAACTAATGAAAAACTGTTTTTT TRBJ1-4 many TRBV4-1 -
CASRLRRDFYNEQFF TGTGCCAGCAGGCTCCGCCGGGACTTCTACAATGAGCAGTTCTTC TRBJ2-1 many TRBV6-6 -
CASSPRSADYNEQFF TGTGCCAGCAGCCCAAGGTCGGCAGACTACAATGAGCAGTTCTTC TRBJ2-1 few TRBV5-4 -
CAISLGFTSTDTQYF TGTGCCATCAGTCTGGGCTTTACTAGCACAGATACGCAGTATTTT TRBJ2-3 many TRBV10-3 -
CASSLDRGGETQYF TGTGCCAGCAGTTTAGACAGGGGCGGAGAGACCCAGTACTTC TRBJ2-5 many TRBV28 TRBD1
CASSRLNLPNEQFF TGTGCCAGCAGCCGACTAAACCTACCCAATGAGCAGTTCTTC TRBJ2-1 few TRBV7-8 -
CSARGLHTGELFF TGCAGTGCTAGAGGGCTCCACACCGGGGAGCTGTTTTTT TRBJ2-2 many TRBV20-1 -
CASRLTEPGELFF TGTGCCAGCAGGCTCACAGAACCCGGGGAGCTGTTTTTT TRBJ2-2 many TRBV28 -
CASSQGRSVNTGELFF TGTGCCAGCAGTCAAGGCCGTAGCGTCAACACCGGGGAGCTGTTTTTT TRBJ2-2 many TRBV3-1 -
CASSQRVYTGELFF TGTGCCAGCAGCCAACGAGTTTACACCGGGGAGCTGTTTTTT TRBJ2-2 many TRBV3-1 -
CASSSYRQEIEAFF TGTGCCAGCAGCTCCTACAGACAGGAAATTGAAGCTTTCTTT TRBJ1-1 many TRBV7-2 -
CASSLEVRTYEQYF TGTGCCAGCAGCTTAGAGGTTAGAACCTACGAGCAGTACTTC TRBJ2-7 many TRBV7-2 -
CASSLAGNTGELFF TGTGCCAGCAGCCTCGCGGGGAACACCGGGGAGCTGTTTTTT TRBJ2-2 many TRBV7-3 -
CASSWGRTQGRGTDTQYF TGCGCCAGCAGCTGGGGGCGAACCCAAGGGCGGGGTACAGATACGCAGTATTTT TRBJ2-3 many TRBV5-1 -
CSAPTAASTDTQYF TGCAGTGCTCCGACAGCGGCTAGCACAGATACGCAGTATTTT TRBJ2-3 many TRBV20-1 -
CASAGSTDTQYF TGTGCGAGTGCTGGGAGCACAGATACGCAGTATTTT TRBJ2-3 many TRBV7-2 -
CASSQGTGAPNEKLFF TGTGCCAGCAGCCAAGGGACAGGGGCCCCTAATGAAAAACTGTTTTTT TRBJ1-4 many TRBV7-9 TRBD1
CASSLVSDTEAFF TGTGCCAGCAGCTTAGTCTCGGACACTGAAGCTTTCTTT TRBJ1-1 many TRBV7-8 -
CASSSWEGGSGHEQFF TGTGCCAGCAGCTCCTGGGAGGGGGGGTCTGGCCATGAGCAGTTCTTC TRBJ2-1 many TRBV9 -
CASRDPGGSPYEQYF TGTGCCAGCAGGGACCCCGGAGGGTCCCCGTACGAGCAGTACTTC TRBJ2-7 many TRBV6-5 -
CSARDWGENTGELFF TGCAGTGCTAGAGATTGGGGGGAGAACACCGGGGAGCTGTTTTTT TRBJ2-2 many TRBV20-1 -